The 26 T cell receptor beta chains presented below share a single source sample, sequenced in a study of T cell responses to AZD1222 COVID-19 vaccine. The table came from immunoSEQ multiplex PCR; TCRdb's copy has only in-frame clones and leaves some out. The data contain roughly 170,000 clones, roughly nine tenths of them singletons. This specimen was peripheral blood, taken on day 0 of AZD1222 vaccination. The receptors here all came from an adult in good health.

This rearrangement joins TRBV6-1 to TRBJ2-1; 12 nucleotides agree with TRBD2. V shed 4 bases, J shed 7 bases, and the junction held 8 bases outside the gene matches. The V gene's germline CDR1 is MNHNS and CDR2 SASEGT. The CDR3 totals 16 residues. The CDR3 spells CASSGPSGRARNEQFF. CDR3 sequence (DNA): TGTGCCAGCAGTGGACCTAGCGGGAGGGCCAGGAATGAGCAGTTCTTC.

The rearrangement joins TRBV2 to TRBJ2-7, with D unclear. This CDR3 region has 10 residues. V shed 6 bases and J shed 3 bases, with 3 bases lying between them. The germline gives CDR1 SNHLY, CDR2 FYNNEI. CDR3 amino acids: CASSGYEQYF. CDR3 DNA sequence: TGTGCCAGCAGCGGCTACGAGCAGTACTTC. The whole variable domain, remainder taken from reference TRBV2 and TRBJ2-7, is EPEVTQTPSHQVTQMGQEVILRCVPISNHLYFYWYRQILGQKVEFLVSFYNNEISEKSEIFDDQFSVERPDGSNFTLKIRSTKLEDSAMYFCASSGYEQYFGPGTRLTVT.

The chain combines TRBV19 with TRBJ1-2, with TRBD1 matching 8 bases. The CDR3 is 13 amino acids. Per the germline V gene, CDR1 is LNHDA and CDR2 is SQIVND (reference sequence). V lost 6 bases and J lost 7; bases outside the gene matches: 7. The DNA of the CDR3 is TGTGCCAGTAGCCCCAGGGGGCCGGGTGGCTACACCTTC. It is translated as CASSPRGPGGYTF.

A single count supports this clone. The chain uses TRBV11-2 and TRBJ1-1, with 10 bases aligning to TRBD1. CDR1 and CDR2 (germline): SGHAT, FQNNGV. The V gene end was trimmed by 4 bases and the J gene end by 4 bases; junction bases not matched to a gene: 6. This CDR3 contains 15 residues. The CDR3, as DNA: TGTGCCAGCAGCTCCAGACAGGGGGCCGGCACTGAAGCTTTCTTT. Amino acids: CASSSRQGAGTEAFF.

The V and J genes are TRBV18 and TRBJ2-3; 7 positions agree with TRBD1. The junction had 7 bases not matched to a gene; V was cut back by 6 bases and J by 7 bases. This CDR3 is built from 13 residues. The germline gives CDR1 KGHSH, CDR2 LQKENI. The CDR3 DNA reads TGTGCCAGCTCGCAAGACAGGGCAAATACGCAGTATTTT. Its protein is CASSQDRANTQYF. Together with reference TRBV18 and TRBJ2-3, the CDR3 gives the full variable domain: NAGVMQNPRHLVRRRGQEARLRCSPMKGHSHVYWYRQLPEEGLKFMVYLQKENIIDESGMPKERFSAEFPKEGPSILRIQQVVRGDSAAYFCASSQDRANTQYFGPGTRLTVL.

For the CDR3, the DNA is TGCGCCAGCAGCCACAGGACAGGGGCCTACGAGCAGTACTTC. It yields the protein CASSHRTGAYEQYF. This chain links TRBV5-1 with TRBJ2-7; 9 bases line up with TRBD1. Losses at the gene ends were 4 bases for V and 2 bases for J; bases not matched to a gene: 4. This CDR3 comprises 14 residues. CDR1 and CDR2 from the germline V gene are SGHRS and YFSETQ.

This clone was seen a single time. The chain combines TRBV9 with TRBJ1-5, with 7 nucleotides matching TRBD1. Germline V lookup: CDR1 SGDLS, CDR2 YYNGEE. This CDR3 has 16 residues. Trimming took 3 bases from V and 2 from J; bases not matched to a gene: 8. The CDR3 loop reads CASSEGDRVGNQPQHF. The CDR3, as DNA: TGTGCCAGCAGCGAGGGCGACAGGGTCGGCAATCAGCCCCAGCATTTT.

V is TRBV3-1 (or the pseudogene TRBV3-2) and J is TRBJ1-2; possible D gene TRBD1, 6 bases. CDR1 and CDR2 (germline): LGHDT, YNNKEL (reference sequence). V shed 3 bases and J shed 5 bases, with 13 bases lying between them. The CDR3 sequence is 14 residues long. In DNA form, the CDR3 reads TGTGCCAGCAGCCATTCCGGGACATTTTATGGCTACACCTTC. It specifies CASSHSGTFYGYTF.

Here the CDR3 reads CATSWRAGETQYF. CDR3 DNA sequence: TGTGCCACCAGCTGGAGGGCCGGGGAGACCCAGTACTTC. This sequence joins TRBV15 and TRBJ2-5, with D possibly TRBD2 on 6 matching bases. This CDR3 region has 13 residues. V shed 5 bases and J shed 5 bases, with 12 bases lying between them. CDR1 and CDR2 from the germline V gene are LNHNV and YYDKDF (reference sequence). Together with reference TRBV15 and TRBJ2-5, the CDR3 gives the full variable domain: DAMVIQNPRYQVTQFGKPVTLSCSQTLNHNVMYWYQQKSSQAPKLLFHYYDKDFNNEADTPDNFQSRRPNTSFCFLDIRSPGLGDTAMYLCATSWRAGETQYFGPGTRLLVL.

V and J are TRBV7-8 and TRBJ2-7, with D perhaps TRBD1 (6 bases). Germline V gene sequence: CDR1 SGHVS, CDR2 FQNEAQ. CDR3 length equals 15 residues. Trimming took 1 base from V and 2 from J, leaving 12 bases between them. The CDR3 coding sequence is TGTGCCAGCAGCTTAGACGGGACAACTACCTACGAGCAGTACTTC. Encoded protein: CASSLDGTTTYEQYF.

CDR3 protein: CATRRVAGDRNEQFF. CDR3 DNA sequence: TGCGCCACCCGACGGGTAGCGGGAGACCGGAATGAGCAGTTCTTC. The chain is built from TRBV5-1 and TRBJ2-1; 9 nucleotides line up with TRBD2. CDR1 and CDR2 from the germline V gene are SGHRS and YFSETQ. The ends lost 9 bases at V and 7 bases at J; junction bases unmatched: 14. The CDR3 totals 15 residues.

This chain joins TRBV6-1 and TRBJ1-3, with D tentatively TRBD1 (5 bases). V lost 1 base, J lost 8 bases, and 18 bases lay in between. The CDR3 length is 16 residues. Germline V gene data show CDR1 as MNHNS and CDR2 as SASEGT. CDR3 DNA: TGTGCCAGCAGTGAAGGTGACAGCCTCAATAGGGACACCATATATTTT. This encodes CASSEGDSLNRDTIYF.

This rearrangement joins TRBV9 to TRBJ1-2; 7 nucleotides match TRBD1. Trimming took 4 bases from V and 8 from J; bases not matched to a gene: 5. From germline, CDR1 is SGDLS and CDR2 YYNGEE. This CDR3 is built from 12 residues. CDR3 in DNA: TGTGCCAGCAGCCCCATGGGACAGGGCTACACCTTC. This sequence encodes CASSPMGQGYTF.

This clone was observed once. The V gene is TRBV7-2, the J gene TRBJ1-5; D is possibly TRBD1 (6 bases). With 5 bases removed from V and 7 bases from J, the gap between germline ends came to 9 bases. The CDR3 has 12 amino acids. Germline V gives CDR1 SGHTA, CDR2 FQGNSA. Written as DNA, the CDR3 is TGTGCCAGCAGCGTAGGGGGACAGCCCCAGCATTTT. Residues: CASSVGGQPQHF.

This chain links TRBV12-3 or TRBV12-4 with TRBJ1-2; the D is unclear. The CDR3 covers 10 residues. V lost 6 bases, J lost 8 bases, and 7 bases lay in between. The CDR3 nucleotides are TGTGCCAGCAGCTACCGGGGCTACACCTTC. This codes for CASSYRGYTF.

The chain recombines TRBV6-4 with TRBJ2-1; maybe TRBD2 (5 bases). The CDR3 consists of 16 residues. The ends were cut back, 4 bases at V and 9 bases at J, with 22 bases in the middle. CDR1 and CDR2 (germline): MRHNA, SNTAGT. The CDR3 protein is CASSVDATAGGGEQFF. The CDR3 DNA reads as TGTGCCAGCAGTGTCGACGCCACGGCCGGCGGAGGTGAGCAGTTCTTC.

This chain links TRBV29-1 with TRBJ2-3; possible D gene TRBD1, 5 bases. Trimming stripped 2 bases from V and 4 bases from J, with 10 bases between. The germline CDR1 and CDR2 sequences are SQVTM and ANQGSEA. The CDR3 runs 13 residues. The CDR3 spells CSVERGAADTQYF. The CDR3 coding sequence is TGCAGCGTTGAAAGGGGCGCGGCAGATACGCAGTATTTT.

The rearrangement uses TRBV5-8 and TRBJ1-6; the match to TRBD1 covers 10 bases. V dropped 3 bases and J dropped 13; count of bases not matched to a gene: 13. The germline V gene encodes CDR1 SGHTS and CDR2 YDEGEE. The CDR3 is made up of 16 amino acids. DNA of the CDR3: TGTGCCAGCAGCTCCACCGGGGGACAGGGGTTTCGCCCCCTCCACTTT. Translation: CASSSTGGQGFRPLHF.

This chain uses TRBV5-4 with TRBJ2-1; no reliable D call. V was pared by 2 bases and J by 9 bases, with 15 bases between. Germline V gives CDR1 SGHNT, CDR2 YYREEE (reference sequence). The CDR3 is 14 amino acids. Written as DNA, the CDR3 is TGTGCCAGCAGCTTCCCATCCCTAAACAGTGAGCAGTTCTTC. Translation: CASSFPSLNSEQFF.

This clone was picked up one time. V is TRBV11-1 and J is TRBJ1-2; TRBD1 aligns across 8 bases. From germline, CDR1 is SGHAT and CDR2 FQDESV (reference sequence). The J segment lost 5 bases and the V segment lost 1 base, leaving 6 bases of the junction unmatched. The CDR3 is 15 residues long. CDR3 sequence: CASSLGGQGRYGYTF. CDR3 bases: TGTGCCAGCAGCTTAGGAGGACAGGGAAGATATGGCTACACCTTC. Drawing the rest from reference TRBV11-1 and TRBJ1-2, the complete variable domain is EAEVAQSPRYKITEKSQAVAFWCDPISGHATLYWYRQILGQGPELLVQFQDESVVDDSQLPKDRFSAERLKGVDSTLKIQPAELGDSAMYLCASSLGGQGRYGYTFGSGTRLTVV.

This chain connects TRBV18 to TRBJ2-3; 11 positions agree with TRBD2. With V trimmed by 2 bases and J by 5 bases, 9 bases remained unmatched. The CDR3 is made up of 17 amino acids. Germline loops: CDR1 KGHSH, CDR2 LQKENI. CDR3 sequence: CASSPGTSGPPVDTQYF. CDR3 DNA: TGTGCCAGCTCACCAGGGACTAGCGGACCGCCGGTAGATACGCAGTATTTT.

This rearrangement joins TRBV24-1 to TRBJ2-3; a weak D match, TRBD2 (7 bases). Per the germline V gene, CDR1 is KGHDR and CDR2 is SFDVKD. Trimming shortened V by 2 bases and J by 3 bases, and 14 bases separated the two germline ends. The CDR3 loop spans 16 amino acids. The CDR3 bases are TGTGCCACCAGTGATTCCAGGACTAGGGGGACAGATACGCAGTATTTT. This translates into CATSDSRTRGTDTQYF.

This sequence joins TRBV3-1 (or the pseudogene TRBV3-2) and TRBJ2-3; D ambiguous. Germline V gene lookup returns CDR1 LGHDT and CDR2 YNNKEL (reference sequence). The CDR3 is 13 residues long. V lost 2 bases and J lost 2, with 5 bases in between. The CDR3 loop is CASSQSPTDTQYF. CDR3 DNA: TGTGCCAGCAGCCAAAGTCCCACAGATACGCAGTATTTT.

This chain joins TRBV2 and TRBJ1-1, with D unresolved. Trimming left V 6 bases short and J 0 bases short, with 14 bases between. Germline assignment: CDR1 SNHLY and CDR2 FYNNEI. The CDR3 has 15 residues. The CDR3 sequence: CASRRTENMNTEAFF. CDR3 nucleotides: TGTGCCAGCAGGCGGACGGAGAACATGAACACTGAAGCTTTCTTT. The entire variable domain, with the rest obtained from reference TRBV2 and TRBJ1-1, is as follows: EPEVTQTPSHQVTQMGQEVILRCVPISNHLYFYWYRQILGQKVEFLVSFYNNEISEKSEIFDDQFSVERPDGSNFTLKIRSTKLEDSAMYFCASRRTENMNTEAFFGQGTRLTVV.

The chain uses TRBV4-1 and TRBJ2-3, with no clear D. The ends were cut back, 1 base at V and 2 bases at J, with 7 bases in the middle. CDR3 length: 14 residues. Germline V CDR1 and CDR2: MGHRA, YSYEKL. In DNA form, the CDR3 reads TGCGCCAGCAGCCAAGGGGGTTTCACAGATACGCAGTATTTT. Its translation: CASSQGGFTDTQYF.

This clone was seen just once. The chain joins TRBV7-6 to TRBJ2-5; 8 bases map to TRBD1. Germline-derived CDR1 and CDR2 are SGHVS and FNYEAQ. This CDR3 comprises 13 residues. The ends lost 4 bases at V and 3 bases at J; junction bases unmatched: 1. For the CDR3, the DNA is TGTGCCAGCAGCTGGACAGGGAAAGAGACCCAGTACTTC. Amino acids: CASSWTGKETQYF.